This T cell receptor beta chain came from a study of blood T cell repertoires in COVID-19. Study summary: There were acute and convalescent COVID-19 samples, and they came from the United States, Italy and Spain. Nucleic acid was either cDNA or gDNA, and it came from T cells, B-cell-depleted T cells, or PBMCs.

Trimming took 4 bases from V and 7 from J, leaving 17 bases between them. This CDR3 region has 15 residues. The germline CDR1 and CDR2 sequences are SGHRS and YFSETQ. In the study's own analysis: The assay estimated nucleated cells by amplifying reference gene primers. TCRdb's table, derived via immunoSEQ multiplex PCR, lists solely in-frame clones and lacks some. The V and J calls and clone size come from that table; D and trimming were worked out from the DNA. Among more than 95,000 clones listed, roughly 69% were seen once. The clonotype originates from a woman in her 70s with acute or convalescent COVID-19. The chain joins TRBV5-1 to TRBJ1-4; D gene unclear. Sequencing was carried out using peripheral blood. The CDR3 nucleotides are TGCGCCAGCAGCCCGTCGGCCATACGGGGTGAAAAACTGTTTTTT. Translated: CASSPSAIRGEKLFF.